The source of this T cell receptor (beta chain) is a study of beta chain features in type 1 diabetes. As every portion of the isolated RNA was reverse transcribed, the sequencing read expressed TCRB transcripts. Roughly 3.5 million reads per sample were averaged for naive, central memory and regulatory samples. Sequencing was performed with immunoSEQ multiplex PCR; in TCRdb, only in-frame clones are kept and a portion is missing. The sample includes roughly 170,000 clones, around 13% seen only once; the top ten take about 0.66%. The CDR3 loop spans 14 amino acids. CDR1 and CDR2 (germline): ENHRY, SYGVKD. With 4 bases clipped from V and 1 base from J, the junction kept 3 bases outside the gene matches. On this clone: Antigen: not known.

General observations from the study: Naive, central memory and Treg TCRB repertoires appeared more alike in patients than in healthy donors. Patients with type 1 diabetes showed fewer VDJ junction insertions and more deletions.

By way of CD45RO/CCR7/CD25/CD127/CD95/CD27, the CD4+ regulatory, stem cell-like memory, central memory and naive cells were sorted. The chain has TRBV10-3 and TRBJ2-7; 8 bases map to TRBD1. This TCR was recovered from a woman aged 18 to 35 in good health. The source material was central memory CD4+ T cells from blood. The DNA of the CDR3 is TGTGCCATCAGTGGGAGGACAGGGTCCTACGAGCAGTACTTC. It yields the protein CAISGRTGSYEQYF.